This record looks at one T cell receptor beta chain sequence and its context. Trimming stripped 3 bases from V and 2 bases from J, with 12 bases between. The CDR3 extends over 14 amino acids. Germline loops: CDR1 SQVTM, CDR2 ANQGSEA. The data belong to a study of shared clonotypes between healthy human individuals. The assay was carried out at the deep level. Sequencing was performed with immunoSEQ multiplex PCR; in TCRdb, only in-frame clones are kept and a portion is missing. This repertoire shows over a million clones, approximately 80% found once; its top ten account for 0.55% to 0.7%. Sample: memory CD4+ T cells from PBMCs. Subset of the sample: CD45RA-negative fraction. The clonotype comes from a man younger than 30 in good health. Some clones in this sample may be carry-over from other donors' samples. The chain employs TRBV29-1 and TRBJ2-3, with a tentative D call TRBD2 (5 bases). The CDR3 reads CSVDGVGATDTQYF. The CDR3 DNA is TGCAGCGTTGACGGGGTTGGCGCCACAGATACGCAGTATTTT.